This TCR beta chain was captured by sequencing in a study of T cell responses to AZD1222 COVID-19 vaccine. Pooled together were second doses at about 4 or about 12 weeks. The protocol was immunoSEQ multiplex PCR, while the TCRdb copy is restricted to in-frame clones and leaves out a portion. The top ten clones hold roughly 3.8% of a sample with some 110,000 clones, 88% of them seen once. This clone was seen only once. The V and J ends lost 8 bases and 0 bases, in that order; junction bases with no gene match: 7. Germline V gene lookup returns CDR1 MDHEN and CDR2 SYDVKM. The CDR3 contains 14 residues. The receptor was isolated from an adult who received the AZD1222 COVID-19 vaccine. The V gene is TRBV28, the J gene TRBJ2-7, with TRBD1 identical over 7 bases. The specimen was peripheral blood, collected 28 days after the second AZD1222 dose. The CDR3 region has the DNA TGTGCCAGCGTCAGACAGGGACCCTCCTACGAGCAGTACTTC. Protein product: CASVRQGPSYEQYF.